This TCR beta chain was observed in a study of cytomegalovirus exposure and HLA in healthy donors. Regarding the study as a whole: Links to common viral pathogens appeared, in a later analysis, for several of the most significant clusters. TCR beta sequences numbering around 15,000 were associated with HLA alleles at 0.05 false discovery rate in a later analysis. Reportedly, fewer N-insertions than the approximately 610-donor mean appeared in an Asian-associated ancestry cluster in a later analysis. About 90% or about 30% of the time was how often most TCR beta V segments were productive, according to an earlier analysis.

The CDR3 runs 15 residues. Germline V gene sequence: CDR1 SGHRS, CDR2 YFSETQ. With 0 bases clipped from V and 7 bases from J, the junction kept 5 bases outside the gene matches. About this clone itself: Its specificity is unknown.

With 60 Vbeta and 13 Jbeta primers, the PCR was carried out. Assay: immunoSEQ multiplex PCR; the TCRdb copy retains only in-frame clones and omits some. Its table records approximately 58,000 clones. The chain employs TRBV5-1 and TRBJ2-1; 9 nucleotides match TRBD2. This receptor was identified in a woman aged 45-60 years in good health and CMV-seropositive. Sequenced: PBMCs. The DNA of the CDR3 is TGCGCCAGCAGCTTGGCCGGCGGGGGGGCTAATGAGCAGTTCTTC. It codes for CASSLAGGGANEQFF.